The 31 T cell receptor beta chains in this list originate from one sample, sequenced in a study of CD8 T cells in ankylosing spondylitis. TCRdb re-derived calls from the 5' RACE reads in MiXCR, one entry per CDR3 protein. The sample includes 300,000 to 400,000 distinct CDR3 sequences, around 10% of them seen just once. Source material: blood, either unsorted or a sorted T cell fraction (not recorded which). These TCRs come from a female donor with ankylosing spondylitis or in good health (not recorded which).

Notes on this clonotype: With a much larger clone just one base away, this may be a read error. The chain recombines TRBV20-1 with TRBJ2-2; a weak D match, TRBD2 (5 bases). Germline CDR1 reads DFQATT; CDR2 reads SNEGSKA (reference sequence). This CDR3 is 12 amino acids long. CDR3 DNA sequence: TGCAGTGCTAAGGCGTTCACCGGGGAGCAGTTTTTT. As protein: CSAKAFTGEQFF.

This clonotype occurred many times. This CDR3 reads CASSPHPGTGNTGELFF. The CDR3 region has the DNA TGCGCCAGCAGCCCCCATCCCGGGACAGGGAACACCGGGGAGCTGTTTTTT. The V and J genes are TRBV5-1 and TRBJ2-2, with TRBD1 matching over 8 bases. In germline, CDR1 is SGHRS, CDR2 YFSETQ. Trimming cost V 4 bases and J 1 base; bases outside gene matches: 9. CDR3 length: 17 amino acids.

This clonotype has a count of ten or more. The chain couples TRBV29-1 to TRBJ1-3; the D gene is possibly TRBD1 (5 bases). With 4 bases removed from V and 4 bases from J, the gap between germline ends came to 8 bases. This CDR3 contains 12 residues. Germline V gene lookup returns CDR1 SQVTM and CDR2 ANQGSEA. CDR3 coding DNA: TGCAGCGTTGGGAACAGGGGAAACACCATATATTTT. Protein sequence: CSVGNRGNTIYF. Looking up the rest from reference TRBV29-1 and TRBJ1-3 gives the full variable domain: SAVISQKPSRDICQRGTSLTIQCQVDSQVTMMFWYRQQPGQSLTLIATANQGSEATYESGFVIDKFPISRPNLTFSTLTVSNMSPEDSSIYLCSVGNRGNTIYFGEGSWLTVV.

This clonotype was counted at least ten times. The chain links TRBV20-1 to TRBJ2-3, with D unresolved. Trimming took off 0 bases at V and 2 bases at J, with 6 bases between the two ends. The length of the CDR3 is 13 residues. Germline CDR1 and CDR2: DFQATT and SNEGSKA (reference sequence). This chain's CDR3 is CSAREGFTDTQYF. The CDR3 nucleotides read TGCAGTGCTAGAGAGGGATTCACAGATACGCAGTATTTT.

Comment on this clonotype: This may be a read error: a much more frequent sequence differs by one nucleotide. V gene TRBV28 combines with J gene TRBJ2-3; a possible D gene is TRBD1 (7 bases). Germline V gene lookup returns CDR1 MDHEN and CDR2 SYDVKM. This CDR3 is built from 15 residues. CDR3 amino acids: CASSQGRFDTDTLYF. CDR3 nucleotide sequence: TGTGCCAGTTCACAGGGGAGGTTCGACACAGATACGCTGTATTTT.

This clonotype was seen at least ten times. The chain combines TRBV4-3 with TRBJ2-7; maybe TRBD2 (5 bases). This CDR3 has 13 residues. The germline V gene encodes CDR1 LGHNA and CDR2 YSLEER. V was pared by 0 bases and J by 4 bases, with 7 bases between. DNA of the CDR3: TGCGCCAGCAGCCAAGATCGGGGATACGAGCAGTACTTC. Translated, it gives CASSQDRGYEQYF.

This clonotype occurred many times. The chain carries TRBV5-1 and TRBJ1-6; D gene unclear. The CDR3 covers 13 residues. Germline CDR1 reads SGHRS; CDR2 reads YFSETQ. Trimming took off 5 bases at V and 8 bases at J, with 11 bases between the two ends. This CDR3 reads CASSSVADSPLHF. CDR3 coding DNA: TGCGCCAGCAGTTCGGTAGCAGATTCACCCCTCCACTTT. The variable domain in full, completed from reference TRBV5-1 and TRBJ1-6, reads KAGVTQTPRYLIKTRGQQVTLSCSPISGHRSVSWYQQTPGQGLQFLFEYFSETQRNKGNFPGRFSGRQFSNSRSEMNVSTLELGDSALYLCASSSVADSPLHFGNGTRLTVT.

This clonotype has ten or more counts. The genes are TRBV18 and TRBJ2-1; 10 bases fit TRBD1. Germline CDR1 KGHSH, CDR2 LQKENI. The CDR3 totals 14 residues. With 3 bases clipped from V and 8 bases from J, the junction kept 4 bases outside the gene matches. The CDR3 DNA reads TGTGCCAGCTCACCGGGACAGGGGATATATGAGCAGTTCTTC. Its translation: CASSPGQGIYEQFF.

At least ten counts were recorded for this clonotype. The chain recombines TRBV27 with TRBJ1-5, with TRBD1 as a possible D gene (6 bases). With 8 bases removed from V and 8 bases from J, the gap between germline ends came to 16 bases. CDR1 is MNHEY and CDR2 is SMNVEV in the germline V gene (reference sequence). The CDR3 is 13 amino acids. The CDR3 spells CASGGTRLKPQHF. Written as DNA, the CDR3 is TGTGCCAGCGGGGGGACAAGGCTAAAGCCCCAGCATTTT.

This clonotype was recorded many times. The rearrangement uses TRBV28 and TRBJ1-5; D possibly corresponds to TRBD1 (5 bases). The CDR3 loop spans 15 amino acids. Germline CDR1 is MDHEN and CDR2 is SYDVKM. V gave up 10 bases and J gave up 3 bases, with 19 bases separating them. The CDR3 here is CAIRELGGYNQPQHF. DNA of the CDR3: TGTGCCATCAGAGAATTGGGGGGGTACAATCAGCCCCAGCATTTT. The full variable domain, its missing parts supplied by reference TRBV28 and TRBJ1-5, is DVKVTQSSRYLVKRTGEKVFLECVQDMDHENMFWYRQDPGLGLRLIYFSYDVKMKEKGDIPEGYSVSREKKERFSLILESASTNQTSMYLCAIRELGGYNQPQHFGDGTRLSIL.

To note about this clonotype: This may stem from a read error, because a much larger clone lies one nucleotide away. This rearrangement joins TRBV12-3 or TRBV12-4 to TRBJ2-3, with TRBD2 identical over 10 bases. This CDR3 is built from 15 residues. The CDR3 region is CASSFSSGSTDTPYF. The CDR3 region has the DNA TGTGCCAGCAGTTTCTCTAGCGGGAGTACGGATACGCCGTATTTT.

This clonotype was detected many times. The chain recombines TRBV5-1 with TRBJ1-1; tentatively, D is TRBD1 (5 bases). Germline V gene data show CDR1 as SGHRS and CDR2 as YFSETQ. The CDR3 is made up of 15 amino acids. Trimming took off 7 bases at V and 5 bases at J, with 21 bases between the two ends. Here the CDR3 reads CASAPGVSDRTEAFF. CDR3 nucleotide sequence: TGCGCCAGCGCCCCGGGGGTATCCGATAGGACTGAAGCTTTCTTT.

This clonotype was recorded at least ten times. The J gene is TRBJ1-6, the V gene TRBV20-1; a weak D match, TRBD1 (5 bases). This CDR3 region has 12 residues. Germline CDR1 reads DFQATT; CDR2 reads SNEGSKA (reference sequence). The V end was cut by 5 bases, the J end by 6 bases, with 8 bases between. The CDR3 coding sequence is TGCAGTGCTTCAGGGCTTAATTCACCCCTCCACTTT. As protein: CSASGLNSPLHF.

This chain uses TRBV29-1 with TRBJ2-1; TRBD2 matches 9 bases. This CDR3 is built from 17 residues. V gave up 5 bases and J gave up 10 bases; unmatched junction bases: 21. Germline V gene sequence: CDR1 SQVTM, CDR2 ANQGSEA. CDR3: CSVIPLTSLAGSGEQFF. The CDR3, as DNA: TGCAGCGTTATCCCCCTAACCTCCCTAGCGGGATCGGGAGAGCAGTTCTTC.

This clonotype occurred many times. CDR3 bases: TGCAGTGCTATGAGGGGGGAAATTTGGGGCAATCAGCCCCAGCATTTT. This gives the protein CSAMRGEIWGNQPQHF. The V and J genes are TRBV20-1 and TRBJ1-5; TRBD1 might be the D (6 bases). Trimming stripped 4 bases from V and 2 bases from J, with 18 bases between. Germline assignment: CDR1 DFQATT and CDR2 SNEGSKA (reference sequence). The CDR3 loop spans 16 amino acids.

There are many counts of this clonotype. CDR3 loop: CASSLAGAYNEQFF. The CDR3 coding sequence is TGCGCCAGCAGCTTGGCGGGGGCTTATAATGAGCAGTTCTTC. The chain is built from TRBV5-1 and TRBJ2-1; possibly TRBD1 or TRBD2 for D (6 bases each). The CDR3 runs 14 residues. Germline V gene lookup returns CDR1 SGHRS and CDR2 YFSETQ. Trimming left V 0 bases short and J 7 bases short, with 11 bases between. Full variable domain (missing parts from reference TRBV5-1 and TRBJ2-1): KAGVTQTPRYLIKTRGQQVTLSCSPISGHRSVSWYQQTPGQGLQFLFEYFSETQRNKGNFPGRFSGRQFSNSRSEMNVSTLELGDSALYLCASSLAGAYNEQFFGPGTRLTVL.

This clonotype occurred many times. V usage is TRBV6-1 and J usage is TRBJ1-1; D gene unclear. Germline CDR1 reads MNHNS; CDR2 reads SASEGT. This CDR3 is built from 15 residues. V gave up 6 bases and J gave up 8 bases, with 22 bases separating them. The CDR3 protein is CASRSSNAVNSEAFF. The CDR3 DNA reads TGTGCCAGCAGAAGTTCGAACGCGGTTAACAGCGAAGCTTTCTTT.

This clonotype was counted at least ten times. V and J are TRBV12-3 or TRBV12-4 and TRBJ2-1, with TRBD2 matching over 10 bases. CDR3 length equals 14 residues. Trimming at V came to 5 bases and at J to 9 bases, leaving 7 bases not matched to a gene. The CDR3 DNA sequence: TGTGCCAGCAGTGATAGCGGGAGGTCGGCTGAGCAGTTCTTC. Its translation: CASSDSGRSAEQFF.

Many counts were recorded for this clonotype. The rearrangement uses TRBV27 and TRBJ2-1; D is undetermined. The length of the CDR3 is 14 residues. Germline V gene sequence: CDR1 MNHEY, CDR2 SMNVEV (reference sequence). The ends were cut back, 0 bases at V and 6 bases at J, with 9 bases in the middle. The CDR3 bases are TGTGCCAGCAGTTTATCGGACGGCCTCAATGAGCAGTTCTTC. This translates into CASSLSDGLNEQFF.

The sample holds a few counts of this clonotype. The chain is built from TRBV7-2 and TRBJ2-2, with D possibly matching TRBD2 (6 bases). This CDR3 has 16 amino acids. Germline CDR1 and CDR2: SGHTA and FQGNSA. Trimming stripped 2 bases from V and 1 base from J, with 11 bases between. The CDR3 coding sequence is TGTGCCAGCAGCTTATGGACTACCAGGAACACCGGGGAGCTGTTTTTT. It encodes CASSLWTTRNTGELFF.

This clonotype was recorded many times. The chain links TRBV3-1 to TRBJ1-5; a possible D gene is TRBD1 (5 bases). Germline lookup yields CDR1 LGHDT and CDR2 YNNKEL (reference sequence). This CDR3 is built from 14 residues. Between the trimmed V and J ends, which lost 1 base and 5 bases, there was a span of 9 bases. CDR3 sequence: CASSQAGGHQPQHF. The CDR3 bases are TGTGCCAGCAGCCAAGCTGGGGGTCATCAGCCCCAGCATTTT.

This clonotype showed up many times. The genes are TRBV7-2 and TRBJ2-6; tentative D call: TRBD1 (6 bases). The germline gives CDR1 SGHTA, CDR2 FQGNSA. The CDR3 loop spans 16 amino acids. Trimming left V 2 bases short and J 5 bases short, with 13 bases between. This CDR3 is CASSLLSTGRANVLTF. Written as DNA, the CDR3 is TGTGCCAGCAGCTTACTTAGTACAGGGAGGGCCAACGTCCTGACTTTC.

This clonotype was counted between two and nine times. The chain uses TRBV5-1 and TRBJ2-1, with 9 bases identical to TRBD2. CDR1 is SGHRS and CDR2 is YFSETQ in the germline V gene. CDR3 length equals 19 residues. Trimming removed 0 bases from V and 0 bases from J; junction bases left unmatched: 10. Here the CDR3 reads CASSLEVSGGRSSYNEQFF. DNA of the CDR3: TGCGCCAGCAGCTTGGAGGTTAGCGGGGGCCGTAGCTCCTACAATGAGCAGTTCTTC.

This clonotype has at least ten counts. CDR3 in DNA: TGTGCCAGCTCACCAGACAGAAGACAAGAGACCCAGTACTTC. Amino acids: CASSPDRRQETQYF. This rearrangement joins TRBV18 to TRBJ2-5, with D possibly being TRBD1 (5 bases). The CDR3 totals 14 residues. Germline V gene sequence: CDR1 KGHSH, CDR2 LQKENI. V gave up 2 bases and J gave up 2 bases, with 9 bases separating them.

The chain recombines TRBV5-1 with TRBJ2-5, with unresolved D. This CDR3 is 15 amino acids long. The germline V gene encodes CDR1 SGHRS and CDR2 YFSETQ. Trimming cost V 2 bases and J 4 bases, with 15 bases left between them. CDR3 protein: CASSFGVWLGETQYF. DNA for the CDR3: TGCGCCAGCAGCTTTGGGGTATGGTTGGGAGAGACCCAGTACTTC.

The V and J genes are TRBV7-2 and TRBJ1-2; D call uncertain. Trimming pared 7 bases from V and 4 bases from J, leaving 16 bases between. The CDR3 loop spans 14 amino acids. Germline V CDR1 and CDR2: SGHTA, FQGNSA. The CDR3 nucleotides read TGTGCCAGCACCGCTTCGTCGGGCCCCTATGGCTACACCTTC. Amino acid sequence: CASTASSGPYGYTF. Combining the CDR3 with reference TRBV7-2 and TRBJ1-2 gives the whole variable domain GAGVSQSPSNKVTEKGKDVELRCDPISGHTALYWYRQSLGQGLEFLIYFQGNSAPDKSGLPSDRFSAERTGGSVSTLTIQRTQQEDSAVYLCASTASSGPYGYTFGSGTRLTVV.

This chain connects TRBV5-1 to TRBJ2-5; D unresolved. Germline values: CDR1 SGHRS, CDR2 YFSETQ. The CDR3 totals 15 residues. The V end lost 0 bases, the J end lost 4 bases, and 13 bases lay between the germline ends. The CDR3, as DNA: TGCGCCAGCAGCTTGGGTGGTGGGCTCGGAGAGACCCAGTACTTC. Encoded protein: CASSLGGGLGETQYF.

This clonotype was observed at least ten times. The chain carries TRBV3-1 and TRBJ2-2; 13 bases line up with TRBD2. V was pared by 3 bases and J by 5 bases, with 3 bases of the junction left unmatched. Germline loops: CDR1 LGHDT, CDR2 YNNKEL (reference sequence). CDR3 length equals 16 residues. The CDR3 bases are TGTGCCAGCAGCCAGCCGGGACTAGCGGGAACCGGGGAGCTGTTTTTT. This translates into CASSQPGLAGTGELFF.

This clonotype was observed many times. This chain uses TRBV5-1 with TRBJ1-1; no firm D call. V was trimmed by 0 bases and J by 11 bases, leaving 11 bases between them. The CDR3 totals 12 residues. CDR1 and CDR2 from the germline V gene are SGHRS and YFSETQ. The CDR3 here is CASSLGTQIAFF. The CDR3 DNA reads as TGCGCCAGCAGCTTGGGGACCCAAATTGCTTTCTTT.

This clonotype was detected a few times. The CDR3 nucleotides are TGTGCCAGCAGCCTACTCCCGCGGACAGACAATGAGCAGTTCTTC. Amino acids: CASSLLPRTDNEQFF. The chain carries TRBV7-2 and TRBJ2-1, with D perhaps TRBD1 (6 bases). Deletions cut 5 bases from V and 5 bases from J, with 16 bases between. The CDR3 is 15 amino acids. The germline V gene has CDR1 SGHTA and CDR2 FQGNSA.

This clonotype has ten or more counts. This chain links TRBV5-1 with TRBJ2-1, with TRBD2 matching 11 bases. The CDR3 runs 14 residues. The ends lost 4 bases at V and 8 bases at J; junction bases unmatched: 5. In germline, CDR1 is SGHRS, CDR2 YFSETQ. CDR3 DNA sequence: TGCGCCAGCAGCGTGCTAGCGGGAGGATATGAGCAGTTCTTC. It codes for CASSVLAGGYEQFF. Complete variable domain (other parts from reference TRBV5-1 and TRBJ2-1): KAGVTQTPRYLIKTRGQQVTLSCSPISGHRSVSWYQQTPGQGLQFLFEYFSETQRNKGNFPGRFSGRQFSNSRSEMNVSTLELGDSALYLCASSVLAGGYEQFFGPGTRLTVL.